Below are 3 T cell receptor beta chains sequenced from a single sample in a study of blood T cell repertoires in COVID-19. Libraries were prepared by immunoSEQ multiplex PCR; TCRdb keeps only in-frame clonotypes and omits some of them. The sample carries over 200,000 clones, 87% recorded once. The sample consisted of PBMCs or T cells enriched from blood (not recorded which). The source is a man aged 25-45 years who had recovered from COVID-19.

The genes are TRBV20-1 and TRBJ1-6, with unresolved D. Trimming left V 3 bases short and J 7 bases short, with 10 bases between. Germline lookup yields CDR1 DFQATT and CDR2 SNEGSKA (reference sequence). The CDR3 consists of 13 residues. The CDR3 loop is CSASVTVNSPLHF. Written as DNA, the CDR3 is TGCAGTGCTAGTGTCACGGTAAATTCACCCCTCCACTTT.

The V and J genes are TRBV5-1 and TRBJ2-1; 7 nucleotides agree with TRBD2. The length of the CDR3 is 16 residues. Germline CDR1 and CDR2: SGHRS and YFSETQ. Trimming cost V 1 base and J 4 bases; bases outside gene matches: 8. This CDR3 is CASSLTPTGGYNEQFF. CDR3 DNA: TGCGCCAGCAGCTTGACCCCTACGGGAGGATACAATGAGCAGTTCTTC.

The chain links TRBV18 to TRBJ1-2; 10 bases fit TRBD1. After removal of 0 bases from V and 2 bases from J, the junction contained 3 bases not matched to a gene. The germline V gene has CDR1 KGHSH and CDR2 LQKENI. The CDR3 sequence is 16 residues long. Here the CDR3 reads CASSPPGQGPNYGYTF. The CDR3 DNA sequence: TGTGCCAGCTCACCACCGGGACAGGGGCCCAACTATGGCTACACCTTC.